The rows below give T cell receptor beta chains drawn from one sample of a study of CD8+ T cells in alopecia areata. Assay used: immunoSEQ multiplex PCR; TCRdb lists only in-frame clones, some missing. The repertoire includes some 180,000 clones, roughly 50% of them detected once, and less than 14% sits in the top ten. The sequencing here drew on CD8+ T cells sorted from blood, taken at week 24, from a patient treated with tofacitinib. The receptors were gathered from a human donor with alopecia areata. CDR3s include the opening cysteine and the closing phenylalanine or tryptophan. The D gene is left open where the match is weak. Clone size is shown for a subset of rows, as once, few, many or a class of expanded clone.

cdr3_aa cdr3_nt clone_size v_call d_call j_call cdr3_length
CASSEHSNQPQHF TGCGCCAGCAGTGAGCATAGCAATCAGCCCCAGCATTTT few TRBV10-2 . TRBJ1-5 13
CASSFPGGSEAFF TGCGCCAGCAGCTTCCCGGGAGGGAGTGAAGCTTTCTTT . TRBV5-1 . TRBJ1-1 13
CASSFSRESPQHF TGTGCCAGCAGTTTCAGCAGGGAAAGCCCCCAGCATTTT . TRBV6-5 . TRBJ1-5 13
CASSQEDGSSYEQYF TGCGCCAGCAGCCAAGAGGACGGGAGCTCCTACGAGCAGTACTTC . TRBV4-3 . TRBJ2-7 15
CASSLRVGGEQYF TGTGCCAGCAGCTTAAGGGTCGGGGGCGAGCAGTACTTC . TRBV13 . TRBJ2-7 13
CASSDRFYTEAFF TGTGCCAGCTCGGACAGATTTTACACTGAAGCTTTCTTT few TRBV25-1 . TRBJ1-1 13
CATSPVGETGPREQYF TGTGCCACCAGTCCCGTCGGTGAGACAGGGCCTCGCGAGCAGTACTTC . TRBV15 TRBD1 TRBJ2-7 16
CASSYNRVYEQYF TGTGCCAGCAGTTATAACAGGGTATACGAGCAGTACTTC . TRBV27 . TRBJ2-7 13
CASSLPVGGTDTQYF TGTGCCAGCAGCCTCCCGGTGGGGGGCACAGATACGCAGTATTTT once TRBV7-9 . TRBJ2-3 15
CATGTAARTEAFF TGTGCCACCGGCACAGCCGCGAGAACTGAAGCTTTCTTT . TRBV15 . TRBJ1-1 13
CSVAGQGYTF TGCAGCGTCGCCGGCCAGGGCTACACCTTC . TRBV29-1 . TRBJ1-2 10
CASSRDRREHRGYTF TGTGCCAGCAGCCGTGACCGAAGGGAACATAGGGGCTACACCTTC once TRBV5-6 . TRBJ1-2 15
CASSPRLYEQYF TGTGCCAGCAGCCCACGACTCTACGAGCAGTACTTC . TRBV7-2 . TRBJ2-7 12
CASSLRDGSNYGYTF TGTGCCAGCAGCCTTCGGGACGGAAGTAACTATGGCTACACCTTC once TRBV7-9 . TRBJ1-2 15
CASSLVQGDETQYF TGTGCCAGCAGCTTGGTACAGGGGGATGAGACCCAGTACTTC few TRBV5-6 TRBD1 TRBJ2-5 14
CASSHYSSPSPEAFF TGCGCCAGCAGCCATTACAGTTCACCTAGCCCTGAAGCTTTCTTT . TRBV4-3 . TRBJ1-1 15
CASSSLAGGPSEQYF TGTGCCAGCAGTTCTCTAGCGGGGGGACCCTCAGAGCAGTACTTC . TRBV6-5 TRBD2 TRBJ2-7 15
CASSSSGSGNTIYF TGTGCCAGCAGTTCCTCAGGCTCTGGAAACACCATATATTTT few TRBV6-6 . TRBJ1-3 14
CASTPGTGGYEQYF TGCGCCAGCACCCCCGGGACAGGGGGGTACGAGCAGTACTTC . TRBV5-1 TRBD1 TRBJ2-7 14
CASSQARGFGANVLTF TGCGCCAGCAGCCAAGCAAGAGGGTTTGGGGCCAACGTCCTGACTTTC few TRBV4-3 . TRBJ2-6 16
CASSQDGLRTHEKLFF TGCGCCAGCAGCCAAGATGGACTCCGAACCCATGAAAAACTGTTTTTT . TRBV4-3 . TRBJ1-4 16
CASSLKGARTEAFF TGTGCCAGCAGCTTAAAGGGGGCGAGGACTGAAGCTTTCTTT . TRBV11-1 TRBD1 TRBJ1-1 14
CATSRARRQLDTQYF TGTGCCACCAGCAGAGCCCGCCGACAGCTAGATACGCAGTATTTT few TRBV15 . TRBJ2-3 15
CASSLEGQGYGYTF TGTGCCAGCAGCTTGGAGGGGCAGGGTTATGGCTACACCTTC few TRBV5-6 . TRBJ1-2 14
CACRAGNGANVLTF TGTGCCTGCCGGGCAGGGAACGGGGCCAACGTCCTGACTTTC . TRBV30 . TRBJ2-6 14
CASSAQNTEAFF TGTGCCAGCAGCGCCCAGAACACTGAAGCTTTCTTT . TRBV9 . TRBJ1-1 12
CASSQRVSYEQYF TGCGCCAGCAGCCAAAGGGTTTCCTACGAGCAGTACTTC . TRBV4-1 . TRBJ2-7 13
CASSLAGPGQGAYNSPLHF TGTGCCAGCAGCTTAGCCGGGCCGGGGCAGGGGGCGTATAATTCACCCCTCCACTTT . TRBV7-8 TRBD1 TRBJ1-6 19
CASSLQGYQETQYF TGTGCCAGCAGCCTACAGGGGTACCAAGAGACCCAGTACTTC . TRBV7-2 TRBD1 TRBJ2-5 14
CASSQGRQVPPTDTQYF TGCGCCAGCAGCCAAGGGAGACAGGTTCCGCCCACAGATACGCAGTATTTT . TRBV4-3 . TRBJ2-3 17
CALRASGTDTQYF TGTGCCCTAAGGGCTAGCGGCACAGATACGCAGTATTTT . TRBV30 . TRBJ2-3 13
CASSEYNRGGGYTF TGTGCCAGCAGTGAATACAACAGGGGTGGTGGCTACACCTTC . TRBV25-1 TRBD1 TRBJ1-2 14
CASSDNGQEQFF TGTGCCAGCAGTGACAACGGGCAGGAGCAGTTCTTC . TRBV6-4 . TRBJ2-1 12
CASSTGQNYGYTF TGTGCCAGTAGTACCGGACAGAACTATGGCTACACCTTC few TRBV19 . TRBJ1-2 13
CASSGTPTDTQYF TGTGCCAGCAGCGGCACACCCACAGATACGCAGTATTTT . TRBV7-7 . TRBJ2-3 13
CASSVDRDSPGNSPLHF TGTGCCAGCAGTGTCGACAGAGATTCGCCGGGGAATTCACCCCTCCACTTT . TRBV6-1 . TRBJ1-6 17
CASEGQIYEQYF TGTGCTAGTGAGGGACAGATCTACGAGCAGTACTTC . TRBV12-5 TRBD1 TRBJ2-7 12
CASRKPGQGYTEAFF TGTGCCAGCAGGAAACCCGGACAGGGATACACTGAAGCTTTCTTT . TRBV2 TRBD1 TRBJ1-1 15
CASTGSYNEQFF TGTGCCAGCACGGGCTCCTACAATGAGCAGTTCTTC . TRBV6-5 . TRBJ2-1 12
CASSQDLIGVNTGELFF TGCGCCAGCAGCCAAGATCTGATAGGAGTTAACACCGGGGAGCTGTTTTTT . TRBV4-3 . TRBJ2-2 17
CASSEYQESNTGELFF TGTGCCAGCAGCGAATATCAGGAAAGTAACACCGGGGAGCTGTTTTTT . TRBV9 . TRBJ2-2 16
CASSPFRGGPDTQYF TGTGCCAGCTCACCTTTTAGAGGGGGGCCGGATACGCAGTATTTT . TRBV18 . TRBJ2-3 15
CASSLDRYPDTQYF TGTGCCAGCAGCTTGGACAGGTATCCAGATACGCAGTATTTT few TRBV5-5 . TRBJ2-3 14
CASSPPGGRDGYTF TGTGCCAGCAGCCCCCCCGGGGGAAGGGATGGCTACACCTTC . TRBV9 . TRBJ1-2 14
CASTWTGGNEQFF TGTGCCAGCACTTGGACAGGAGGGAATGAGCAGTTCTTC . TRBV2 . TRBJ2-1 13
CAWSSGQRNEKLFF TGTGCCTGGAGTTCGGGACAGCGTAATGAAAAACTGTTTTTT . TRBV30 TRBD1 TRBJ1-4 14
CAWTNGLEVGDREQFF TGTGCCTGGACAAATGGACTAGAAGTAGGCGATCGTGAGCAGTTCTTC . TRBV30 TRBD2 TRBJ2-1 16
CASSVSSGGTKSTDTQYF TGTGCCAGCAGCGTCTCCAGCGGGGGGACTAAAAGCACAGATACGCAGTATTTT . TRBV9 TRBD2 TRBJ2-3 18
CSVEGGTGRAEQYF TGCAGCGTTGAAGGTGGGACAGGGAGGGCCGAGCAGTACTTC . TRBV29-1 TRBD1 TRBJ2-7 14
CASSQDIGSYNEQFF TGCGCCAGCAGCCAAGATATTGGGTCCTACAATGAGCAGTTCTTC . TRBV4-3 . TRBJ2-1 15
CSATTEGHAFYEQYF TGCAGCGCCACTACGGAGGGGCATGCTTTCTACGAGCAGTACTTC . TRBV29-1 . TRBJ2-7 15
CASSKRELPQDNGELFF TGTGCCAGCAGTAAAAGGGAACTCCCACAGGACAACGGGGAGCTGTTTTTT few TRBV21-1 . TRBJ2-2 17
CASSPGGPITEAFF TGTGCCAGCAGCCCTGGGGGACCGATCACTGAAGCTTTCTTT . TRBV9 . TRBJ1-1 14
CSVEDPLGGTSGQETQYF TGCAGCGTTGAAGATCCCCTGGGGGGGACTAGCGGCCAAGAGACCCAGTACTTC few TRBV29-1 TRBD2 TRBJ2-5 18
CASSQDSLDYLPNYGYTF TGCGCCAGCAGCCAAGATTCCCTTGACTACCTGCCTAACTATGGCTACACCTTC . TRBV4-3 . TRBJ1-2 18
CASSFRVGDTEAFF TGTGCCAGCAGCTTCCGGGTGGGAGACACTGAAGCTTTCTTT . TRBV7-6 . TRBJ1-1 14
CASSLRQGPDSPLHF TGTGCCAGCAGCTTGCGACAGGGACCGGATTCACCCCTCCACTTT . TRBV5-5 TRBD1 TRBJ1-6 15
CASSQSLSSYEQYF TGTGCCAGCAGCCAATCATTGAGCTCCTACGAGCAGTACTTC . TRBV4-2 . TRBJ2-7 14
CASSLSGEQETQYF TGTGCCAGCAGTTTATCAGGGGAGCAAGAGACCCAGTACTTC . TRBV27 . TRBJ2-5 14